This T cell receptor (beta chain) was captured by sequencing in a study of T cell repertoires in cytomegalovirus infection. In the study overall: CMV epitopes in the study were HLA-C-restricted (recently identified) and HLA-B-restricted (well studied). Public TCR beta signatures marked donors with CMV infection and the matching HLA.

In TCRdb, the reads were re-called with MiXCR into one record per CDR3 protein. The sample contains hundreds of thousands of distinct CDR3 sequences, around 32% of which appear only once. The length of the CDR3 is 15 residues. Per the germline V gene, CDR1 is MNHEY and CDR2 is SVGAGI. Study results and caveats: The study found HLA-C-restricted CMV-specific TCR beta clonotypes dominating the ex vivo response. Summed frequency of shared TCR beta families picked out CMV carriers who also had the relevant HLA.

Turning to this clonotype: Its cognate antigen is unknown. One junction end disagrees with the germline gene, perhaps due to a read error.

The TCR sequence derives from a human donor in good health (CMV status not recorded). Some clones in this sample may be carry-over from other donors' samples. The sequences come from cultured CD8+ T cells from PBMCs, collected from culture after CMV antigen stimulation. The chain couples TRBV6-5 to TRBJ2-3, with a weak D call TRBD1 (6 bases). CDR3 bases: TGTGTCAGCAGTAACCTCTGGACAGTTTCAGATACGCAGTATTTT. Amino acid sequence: CVSSNLWTVSDTQYF.